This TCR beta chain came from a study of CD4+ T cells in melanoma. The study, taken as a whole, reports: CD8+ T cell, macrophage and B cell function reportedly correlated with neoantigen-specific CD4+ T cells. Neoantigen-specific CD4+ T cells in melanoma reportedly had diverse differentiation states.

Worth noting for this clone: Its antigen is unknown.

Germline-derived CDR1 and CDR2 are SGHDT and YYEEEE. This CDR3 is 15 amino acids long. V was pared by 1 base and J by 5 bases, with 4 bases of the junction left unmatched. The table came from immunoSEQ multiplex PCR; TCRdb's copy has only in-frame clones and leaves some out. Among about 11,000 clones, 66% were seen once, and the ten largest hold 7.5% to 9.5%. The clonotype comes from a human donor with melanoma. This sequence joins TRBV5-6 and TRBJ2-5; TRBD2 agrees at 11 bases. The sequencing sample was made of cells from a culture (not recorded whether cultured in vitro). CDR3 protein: CASSLYSSGGETQYF. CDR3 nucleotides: TGTGCCAGCAGCTTGTATTCTAGCGGGGGGGAGACCCAGTACTTC.